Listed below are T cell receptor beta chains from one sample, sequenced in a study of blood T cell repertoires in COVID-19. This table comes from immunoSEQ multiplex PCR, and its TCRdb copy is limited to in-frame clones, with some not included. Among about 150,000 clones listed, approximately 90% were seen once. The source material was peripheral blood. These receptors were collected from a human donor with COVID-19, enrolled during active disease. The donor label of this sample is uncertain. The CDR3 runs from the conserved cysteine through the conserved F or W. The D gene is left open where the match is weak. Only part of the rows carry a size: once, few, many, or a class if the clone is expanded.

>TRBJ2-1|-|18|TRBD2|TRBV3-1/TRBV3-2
CASSQAHGGTSGYNEQFF
TGTGCCAGCAGCCAAGCTCACGGCGGGACTAGCGGTTACAATGAGCAGTTCTTC
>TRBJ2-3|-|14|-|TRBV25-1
CASSSTGSTDTQYF
TGTGCCAGCAGCTCGACAGGAAGCACAGATACGCAGTATTTT
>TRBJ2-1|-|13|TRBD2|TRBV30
CACVSGTFNEQFF
TGTGCCTGCGTGAGCGGGACGTTCAATGAGCAGTTCTTC
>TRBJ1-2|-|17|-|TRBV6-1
CASSDGGWWGANYGYTF
TGTGCCAGCAGTGATGGTGGATGGTGGGGAGCTAACTATGGCTACACCTTC
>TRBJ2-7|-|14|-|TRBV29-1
CSGAKVLGSYEQYF
TGCAGCGGGGCTAAAGTCCTGGGCTCCTACGAGCAGTACTTC
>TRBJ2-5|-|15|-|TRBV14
CASSNGDTVRETQYF
TGTGCCAGCAGCAATGGGGACACAGTGAGGGAGACCCAGTACTTC
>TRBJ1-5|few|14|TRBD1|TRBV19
CASSKGQGGQPQHF
TGTGCCAGTAGTAAGGGCCAGGGGGGTCAGCCCCAGCATTTT
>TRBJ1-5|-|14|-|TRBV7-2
CASSLGAWSQPQHF
TGTGCCAGCAGCTTAGGAGCCTGGTCTCAGCCCCAGCATTTT
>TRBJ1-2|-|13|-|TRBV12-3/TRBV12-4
CASSKGHWVGYTF
TGTGCCAGCAGTAAGGGACATTGGGTTGGCTACACCTTC
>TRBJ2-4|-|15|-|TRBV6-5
CASRDRRVDKNIQYF
TGTGCCAGCAGGGACCGGAGGGTCGACAAAAACATTCAGTACTTC
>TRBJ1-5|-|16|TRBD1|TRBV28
CASSLPPGQDNRPQHF
TGTGCCAGCAGTTTACCCCCGGGACAGGATAATCGGCCCCAGCATTTT
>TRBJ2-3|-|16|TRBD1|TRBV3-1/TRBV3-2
CASSRDQGARSYTQYF
TGTGCCAGCAGCCGGGACCAGGGGGCGCGAAGTTATACGCAGTATTTT
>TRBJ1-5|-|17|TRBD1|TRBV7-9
CASSLGNSGTGNQPQHF
TGTGCCAGCAGCTTAGGCAACTCCGGGACAGGGAATCAGCCCCAGCATTTT
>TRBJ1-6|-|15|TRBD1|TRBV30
CAWTQGRGPGSPLHF
TGTGCCTGGACCCAGGGTAGGGGGCCTGGATCACCCCTCCACTTT
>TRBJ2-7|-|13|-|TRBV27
CASSTEQYYEQYF
TGTGCCAGCAGCACCGAACAATACTACGAGCAGTACTTC
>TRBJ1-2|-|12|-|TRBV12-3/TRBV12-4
CASTLAGFGYTF
TGTGCCAGCACCCTCGCCGGTTTTGGCTACACCTTC
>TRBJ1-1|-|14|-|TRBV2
CASSAVGGETEAFF
TGTGCCAGCAGTGCGGTCGGAGGGGAGACTGAAGCTTTCTTT
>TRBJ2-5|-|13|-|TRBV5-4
CASSFGSMETQYF
TGTGCCAGCAGCTTCGGGTCCATGGAGACCCAGTACTTC
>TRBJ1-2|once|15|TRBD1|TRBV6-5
CASSSRDRLNYGYTF
TGTGCCAGCAGTTCCCGGGACAGGTTGAACTATGGCTACACCTTC
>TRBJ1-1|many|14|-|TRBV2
CASTFGGFWTEAFF
TGTGCCAGCACCTTCGGGGGGTTTTGGACTGAAGCTTTCTTT
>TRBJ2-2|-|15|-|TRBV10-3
CAISERTGADGELFF
TGTGCCATCAGTGAGAGAACGGGAGCTGACGGGGAGCTGTTTTTT
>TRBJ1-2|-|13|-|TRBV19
CASSPEGNYGYTF
TGTGCCAGTAGTCCGGAGGGAAACTATGGCTACACCTTC
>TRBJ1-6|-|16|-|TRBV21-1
CASSPSIRGWFAPLHF
TGTGCCAGCAGCCCGTCTATCAGGGGGTGGTTTGCACCCCTCCACTTT
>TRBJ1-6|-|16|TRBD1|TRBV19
CASSGRQGAYNSPLHF
TGTGCCAGTAGTGGCCGACAGGGGGCCTATAATTCACCCCTCCACTTT
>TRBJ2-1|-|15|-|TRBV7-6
CASSLGGGLYNEQFF
TGTGCCAGCAGCTTAGGGGGGGGCCTCTACAATGAGCAGTTCTTC
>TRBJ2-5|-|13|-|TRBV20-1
CSASDRLQETQYF
TGCAGTGCTAGTGACAGACTCCAAGAGACCCAGTACTTC
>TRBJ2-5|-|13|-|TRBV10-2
CASSGLVGETQYF
TGCGCCAGCAGTGGACTCGTCGGAGAGACCCAGTACTTC
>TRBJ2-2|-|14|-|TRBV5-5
CASSLGGGTGELFF
TGTGCCAGCAGCTTGGGAGGGGGCACCGGGGAGCTGTTTTTT
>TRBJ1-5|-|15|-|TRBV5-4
CASSLDGDSNQPQHF
TGTGCCAGCAGCTTGGACGGAGATAGCAATCAGCCCCAGCATTTT
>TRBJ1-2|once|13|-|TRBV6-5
CASSYFQAYGYTF
TGTGCCAGCAGTTACTTCCAGGCCTATGGCTACACCTTC
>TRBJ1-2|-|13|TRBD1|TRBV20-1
CSASGTARYGYTF
TGCAGTGCTAGTGGGACAGCGAGGTATGGCTACACCTTC
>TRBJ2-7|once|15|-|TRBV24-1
CATSATGSPVYEQYF
TGTGCCACCAGCGCTACAGGGTCTCCGGTCTACGAGCAGTACTTC
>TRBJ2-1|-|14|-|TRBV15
CATSRDLKRGEQFF
TGTGCCACCAGCAGAGATCTAAAAAGGGGAGAGCAGTTCTTC
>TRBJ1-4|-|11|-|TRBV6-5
CASNRDEKLFF
TGTGCCAGCAACCGGGATGAAAAACTGTTTTTT
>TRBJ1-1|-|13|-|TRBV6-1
CASSEASGDEAFF
TGTGCCAGCAGTGAAGCGTCCGGGGATGAAGCTTTCTTT
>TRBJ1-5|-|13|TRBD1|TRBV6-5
CASSTGQGQPQHF
TGTGCCAGCAGTACGGGACAGGGTCAGCCCCAGCATTTT
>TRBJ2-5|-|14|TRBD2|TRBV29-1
CSVILAGTSGTQYF
TGCAGCGTAATACTAGCGGGGACCTCCGGGACCCAGTACTTC
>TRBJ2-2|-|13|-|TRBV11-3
CASSRGYTGELFF
TGTGCCAGCAGCAGGGGGTACACCGGGGAGCTGTTTTTT
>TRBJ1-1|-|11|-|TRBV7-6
CASSFIPEAFF
TGTGCCAGCAGCTTTATCCCTGAAGCTTTCTTT
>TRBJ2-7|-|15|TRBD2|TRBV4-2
CASSQAGAGIYEQYF
TGTGCCAGCAGCCAAGCCGGAGCGGGAATCTACGAGCAGTACTTC
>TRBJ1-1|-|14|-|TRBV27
CASSLSWQGPEAFF
TGTGCCAGCAGTCTATCCTGGCAGGGCCCTGAAGCTTTCTTT
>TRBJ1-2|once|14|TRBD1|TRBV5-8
CASSLTGGTYGYTF
TGTGCCAGCAGCTTGACAGGGGGGACCTATGGCTACACCTTC
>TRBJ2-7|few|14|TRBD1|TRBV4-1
CASSQTTGGYEQYF
TGCGCCAGCAGCCAAACGACAGGGGGCTACGAGCAGTACTTC
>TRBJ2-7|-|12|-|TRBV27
CASSPEIYEQYF
TGTGCCAGCAGTCCCGAGATCTACGAGCAGTACTTC
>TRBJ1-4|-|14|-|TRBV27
CASSLGRTNEKLFF
TGTGCCAGCAGTTTAGGCAGAACTAATGAAAAACTGTTTTTT
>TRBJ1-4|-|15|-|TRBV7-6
CASSERQATNEKLFF
TGTGCCAGCAGTGAACGACAGGCAACTAATGAAAAACTGTTTTTT
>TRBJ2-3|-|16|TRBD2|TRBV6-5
CASSFLRGVGTDTQYF
TGTGCCAGCAGTTTTCTTCGGGGGGTCGGCACAGATACGCAGTATTTT
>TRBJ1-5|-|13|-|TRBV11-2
CASSSQGYQPQHF
TGTGCCAGCAGCTCTCAGGGATATCAGCCCCAGCATTTT
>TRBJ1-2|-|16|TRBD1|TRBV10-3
CAIMAGQGNLNYGYTF
TGTGCCATCATGGCTGGACAGGGGAATTTAAACTATGGCTACACCTTC
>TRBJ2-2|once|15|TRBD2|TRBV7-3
CASSLAGGNTGELFF
TGTGCCAGCAGCTTAGCGGGAGGTAACACCGGGGAGCTGTTTTTT
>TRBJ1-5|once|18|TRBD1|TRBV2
CASSETRDRLVNNQPQHF
TGTGCCAGCAGTGAGACTAGGGACAGACTTGTCAACAATCAGCCCCAGCATTTT
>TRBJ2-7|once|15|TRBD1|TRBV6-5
CASSYGWTGYYEQYF
TGTGCCAGCAGTTACGGGTGGACAGGGTACTACGAGCAGTACTTC
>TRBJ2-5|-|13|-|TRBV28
CASSFSGSETQYF
TGTGCCAGCAGTTTTTCTGGCTCGGAGACCCAGTACTTC
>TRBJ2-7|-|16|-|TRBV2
CASSLNPGGRIHEQYF
TGTGCCAGCAGTCTTAACCCAGGGGGGAGGATTCACGAGCAGTACTTC
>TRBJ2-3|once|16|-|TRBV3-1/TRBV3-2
CASSQEGRIRTDTQYF
TGTGCCAGCAGCCAAGAGGGGCGGATTCGCACAGATACGCAGTATTTT
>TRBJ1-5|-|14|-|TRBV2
CASSDSLNNQPQHF
TGTGCCAGCAGTGACAGTTTAAACAATCAGCCCCAGCATTTT
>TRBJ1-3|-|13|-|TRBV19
CASSARQGNTIYF
TGTGCCAGTAGTGCCCGACAGGGAAACACCATATATTTT